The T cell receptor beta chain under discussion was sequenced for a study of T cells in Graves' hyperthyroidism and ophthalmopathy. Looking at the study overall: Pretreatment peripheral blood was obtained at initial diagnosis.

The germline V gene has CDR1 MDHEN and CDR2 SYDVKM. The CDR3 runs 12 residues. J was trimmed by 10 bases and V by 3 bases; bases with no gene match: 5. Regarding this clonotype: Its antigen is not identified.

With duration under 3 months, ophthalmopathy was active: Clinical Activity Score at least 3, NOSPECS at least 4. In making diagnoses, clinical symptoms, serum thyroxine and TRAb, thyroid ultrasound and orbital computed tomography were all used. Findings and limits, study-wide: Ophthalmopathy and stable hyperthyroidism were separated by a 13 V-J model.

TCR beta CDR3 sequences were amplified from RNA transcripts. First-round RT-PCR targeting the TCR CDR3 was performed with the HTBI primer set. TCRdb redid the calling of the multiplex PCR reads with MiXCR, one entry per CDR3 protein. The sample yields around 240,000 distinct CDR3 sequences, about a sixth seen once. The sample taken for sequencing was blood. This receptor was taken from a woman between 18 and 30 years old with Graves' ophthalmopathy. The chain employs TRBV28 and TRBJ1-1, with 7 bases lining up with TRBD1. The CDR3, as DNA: TGTGCCAGCAGTTTCGACAGGGCTGGAGCTTTCTTT. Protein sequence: CASSFDRAGAFF.